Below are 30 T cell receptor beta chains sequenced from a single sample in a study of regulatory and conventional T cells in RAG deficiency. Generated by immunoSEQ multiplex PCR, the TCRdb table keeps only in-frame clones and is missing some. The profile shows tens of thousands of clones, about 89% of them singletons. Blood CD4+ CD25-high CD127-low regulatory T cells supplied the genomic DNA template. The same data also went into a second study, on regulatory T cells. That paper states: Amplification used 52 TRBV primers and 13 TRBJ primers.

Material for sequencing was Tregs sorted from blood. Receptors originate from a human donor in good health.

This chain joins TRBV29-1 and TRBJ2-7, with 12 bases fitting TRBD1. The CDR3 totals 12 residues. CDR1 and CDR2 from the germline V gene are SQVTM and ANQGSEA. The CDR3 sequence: CSIRGTGGRQYF. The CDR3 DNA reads TGCAGTATTCGGGGGACAGGGGGCCGCCAGTACTTC.

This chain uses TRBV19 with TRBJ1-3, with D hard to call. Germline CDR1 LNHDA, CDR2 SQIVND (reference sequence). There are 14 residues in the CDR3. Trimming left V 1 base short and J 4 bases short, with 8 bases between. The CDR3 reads CASSIAEGGNTIYF. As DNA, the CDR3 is TGTGCCAGTAGTATAGCTGAAGGGGGAAACACCATATATTTT.

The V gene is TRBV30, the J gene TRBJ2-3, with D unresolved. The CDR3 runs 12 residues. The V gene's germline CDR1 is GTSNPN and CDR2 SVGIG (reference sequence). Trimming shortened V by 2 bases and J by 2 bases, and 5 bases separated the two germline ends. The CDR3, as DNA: TGTGCCTGGAGTCGGGTCACAGATACGCAGTATTTT. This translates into CAWSRVTDTQYF.

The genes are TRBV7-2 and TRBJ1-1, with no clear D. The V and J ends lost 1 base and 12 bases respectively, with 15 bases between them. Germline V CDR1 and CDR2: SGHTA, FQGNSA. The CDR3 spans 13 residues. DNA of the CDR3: TGTGCCAGCAGCTTAGTACGGGCAGGCGACCCTTTCTTT. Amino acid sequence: CASSLVRAGDPFF.

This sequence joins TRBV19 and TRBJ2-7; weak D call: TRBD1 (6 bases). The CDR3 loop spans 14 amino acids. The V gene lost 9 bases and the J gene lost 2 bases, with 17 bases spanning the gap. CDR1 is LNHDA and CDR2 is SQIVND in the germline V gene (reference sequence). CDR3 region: CASSGQQGTYEQYF. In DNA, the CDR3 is TGTGCCAGCTCCGGGCAACAGGGCACCTACGAGCAGTACTTC. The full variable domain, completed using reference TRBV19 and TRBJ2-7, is DGGITQSPKYLFRKEGQNVTLSCEQNLNHDAMYWYRQDPGQGLRLIYYSQIVNDFQKGDIAEGYSVSREKKESFPLTVTSAQKNPTAFYLCASSGQQGTYEQYFGPGTRLTVT.

The CDR3 is CASSLAWDTEAFF. CDR3 DNA sequence: TGTGCCAGCAGCTTAGCGTGGGACACTGAAGCTTTCTTT. The chain uses TRBV7-9 and TRBJ1-1; unclear D gene. The V gene's germline CDR1 is SEHNR and CDR2 FQNEAQ (reference sequence). The CDR3 is 13 amino acids. V was trimmed by 0 bases and J by 3 bases, leaving 5 bases between them.

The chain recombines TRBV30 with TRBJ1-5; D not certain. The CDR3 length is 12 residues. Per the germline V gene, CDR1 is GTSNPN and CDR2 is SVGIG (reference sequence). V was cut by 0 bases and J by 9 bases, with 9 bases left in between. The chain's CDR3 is CAWSVRLGPQHF. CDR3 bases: TGTGCCTGGAGTGTAAGGTTGGGGCCCCAGCATTTT.

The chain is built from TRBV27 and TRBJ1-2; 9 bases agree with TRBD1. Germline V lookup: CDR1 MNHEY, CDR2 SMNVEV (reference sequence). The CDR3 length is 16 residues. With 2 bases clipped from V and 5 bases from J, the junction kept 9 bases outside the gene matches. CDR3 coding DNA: TGTGCCAGCAGTTTAGTTGGGACAGGGAATGTTTATGGCTACACCTTC. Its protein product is CASSLVGTGNVYGYTF.

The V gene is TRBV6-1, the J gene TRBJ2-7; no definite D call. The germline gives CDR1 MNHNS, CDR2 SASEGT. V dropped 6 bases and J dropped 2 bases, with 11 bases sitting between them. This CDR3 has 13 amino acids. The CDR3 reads CASRYSLTYEQYF. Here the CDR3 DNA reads TGTGCCAGCAGGTACAGCTTGACCTACGAGCAGTACTTC.

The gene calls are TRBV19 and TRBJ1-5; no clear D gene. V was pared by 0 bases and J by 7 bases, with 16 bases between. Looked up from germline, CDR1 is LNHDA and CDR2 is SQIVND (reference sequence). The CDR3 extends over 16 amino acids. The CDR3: CASSIDLFQREQPQHF. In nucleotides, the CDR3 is TGTGCCAGTAGTATAGATCTCTTCCAGAGAGAACAGCCCCAGCATTTT.

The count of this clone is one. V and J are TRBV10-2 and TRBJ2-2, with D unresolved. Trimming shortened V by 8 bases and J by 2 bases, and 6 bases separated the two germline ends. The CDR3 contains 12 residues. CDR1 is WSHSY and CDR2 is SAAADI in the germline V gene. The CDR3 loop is CASRVNTGELFF. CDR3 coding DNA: TGCGCCAGCCGGGTAAACACCGGGGAGCTGTTTTTT.

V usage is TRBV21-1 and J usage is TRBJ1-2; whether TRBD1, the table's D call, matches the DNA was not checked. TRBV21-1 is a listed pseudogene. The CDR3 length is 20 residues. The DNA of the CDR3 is TGTGCCAGCAGCAAAGTTTTAGGGACAGGTCACCGGACAACGATCTATGGCTACACCTTC. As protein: CASSKVLGTGHRTTIYGYTF.

The CDR3 sequence is CASSDRSGQGRSQYF. DNA for the CDR3: TGTGCCAGCAGTGATAGGTCGGGGCAGGGGAGGTCGCAGTACTTC. The chain combines TRBV6-1 with TRBJ2-7; D might be TRBD1 or TRBD2, each matching 6 bases. Germline V gene lookup returns CDR1 MNHNS and CDR2 SASEGT. Trimming took off 3 bases at V and 9 bases at J, with 21 bases between the two ends. The CDR3 spans 15 residues.

The CDR3 DNA reads TGTGCCAGCAGCTTAGTAGGCAGATACGAGCAGTACTTC. It translates to CASSLVGRYEQYF. The chain recombines TRBV7-2 with TRBJ2-7; no definite D call. V was pared by 1 base and J by 4 bases, with 8 bases between. The germline CDR1 and CDR2 sequences are SGHTA and FQGNSA. The CDR3 extends over 13 amino acids. The full variable domain, completed using reference TRBV7-2 and TRBJ2-7, is GAGVSQSPSNKVTEKGKDVELRCDPISGHTALYWYRQSLGQGLEFLIYFQGNSAPDKSGLPSDRFSAERTGGSVSTLTIQRTQQEDSAVYLCASSLVGRYEQYFGPGTRLTVT.

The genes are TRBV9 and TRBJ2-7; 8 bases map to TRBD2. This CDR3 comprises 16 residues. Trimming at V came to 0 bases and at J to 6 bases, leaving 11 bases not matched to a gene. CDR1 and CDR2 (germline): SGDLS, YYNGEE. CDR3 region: CASSVGAGAWLGEQYF. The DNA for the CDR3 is TGTGCCAGCAGCGTAGGAGCGGGAGCTTGGTTGGGCGAGCAGTACTTC.

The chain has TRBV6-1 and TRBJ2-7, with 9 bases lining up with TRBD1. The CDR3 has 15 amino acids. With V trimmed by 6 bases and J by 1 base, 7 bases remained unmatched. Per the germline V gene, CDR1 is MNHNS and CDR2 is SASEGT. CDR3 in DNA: TGTGCCAGCAGGCAACAGGGGGCCGGTTCCTACGAGCAGTACTTC. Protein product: CASRQQGAGSYEQYF.

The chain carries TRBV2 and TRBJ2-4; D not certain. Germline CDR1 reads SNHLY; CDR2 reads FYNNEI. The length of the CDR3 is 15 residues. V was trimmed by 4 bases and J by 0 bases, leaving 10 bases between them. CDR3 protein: CASSVIRLAKNIQYF. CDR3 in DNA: TGTGCCAGCAGTGTGATCCGTCTAGCCAAAAACATTCAGTACTTC.

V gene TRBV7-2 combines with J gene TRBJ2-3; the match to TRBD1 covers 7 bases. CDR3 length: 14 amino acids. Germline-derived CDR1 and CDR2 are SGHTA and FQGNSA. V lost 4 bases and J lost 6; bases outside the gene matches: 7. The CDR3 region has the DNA TGTGCCAGCAGCTCCCGACAGGGTCTCGATACGCAGTATTTT. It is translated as CASSSRQGLDTQYF.

CDR3 sequence reads: CASSLRVTNTGELFF. In DNA form, the CDR3 reads TGCGCCAGCAGCTTAAGGGTAACGAACACCGGGGAGCTGTTTTTT. The V call is TRBV5-1, the J call TRBJ2-2; no reliable D call. CDR3 length: 15 amino acids. The germline V gene encodes CDR1 SGHRS and CDR2 YFSETQ. Deletions cut 2 bases from V and 0 bases from J, with 8 bases between.

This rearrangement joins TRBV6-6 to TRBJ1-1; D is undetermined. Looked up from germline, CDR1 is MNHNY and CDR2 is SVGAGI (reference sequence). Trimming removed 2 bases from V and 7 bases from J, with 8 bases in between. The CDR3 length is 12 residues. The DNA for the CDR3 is TGTGCCAGCAGTTACCGAGGCGTTGAAGCTTTCTTT. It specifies CASSYRGVEAFF.

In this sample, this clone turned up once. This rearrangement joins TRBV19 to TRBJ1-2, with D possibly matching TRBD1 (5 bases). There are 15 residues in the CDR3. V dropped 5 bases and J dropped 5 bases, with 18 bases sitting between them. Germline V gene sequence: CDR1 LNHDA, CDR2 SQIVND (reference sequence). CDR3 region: CASSVQTGTFYGYTF. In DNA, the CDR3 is TGTGCCAGTAGTGTCCAAACCGGGACCTTTTATGGCTACACCTTC.

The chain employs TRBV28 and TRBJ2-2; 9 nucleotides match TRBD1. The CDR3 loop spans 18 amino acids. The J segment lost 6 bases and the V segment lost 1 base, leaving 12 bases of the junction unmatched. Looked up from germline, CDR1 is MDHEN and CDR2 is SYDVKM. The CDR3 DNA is TGTGCCAGCAGTTTATTTTATTTGGGGACAGGGTCTGCCGGGGAGCTGTTTTTT. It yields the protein CASSLFYLGTGSAGELFF.

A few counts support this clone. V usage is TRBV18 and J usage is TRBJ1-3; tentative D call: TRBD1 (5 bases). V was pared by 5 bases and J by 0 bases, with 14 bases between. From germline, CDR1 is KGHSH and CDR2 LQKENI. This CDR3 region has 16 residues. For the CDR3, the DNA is TGTGCCAGCTCAGCAAGGGACCCAAGCTCTGGAAACACCATATATTTT. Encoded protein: CASSARDPSSGNTIYF.

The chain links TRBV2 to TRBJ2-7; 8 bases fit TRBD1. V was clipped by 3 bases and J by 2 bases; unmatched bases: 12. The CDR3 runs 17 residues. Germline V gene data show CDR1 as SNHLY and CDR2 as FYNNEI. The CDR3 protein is CASSDKSRTGPPYEQYF. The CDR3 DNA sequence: TGTGCCAGCAGTGACAAGTCTAGGACAGGGCCACCCTACGAGCAGTACTTC.

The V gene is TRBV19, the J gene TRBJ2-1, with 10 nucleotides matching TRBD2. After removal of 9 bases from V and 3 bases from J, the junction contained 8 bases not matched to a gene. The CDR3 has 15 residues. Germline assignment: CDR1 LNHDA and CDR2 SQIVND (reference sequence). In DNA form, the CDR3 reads TGTGCCAGCCTGAAAGCGGGGGGGTTCTACAATGAGCAGTTCTTC. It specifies CASLKAGGFYNEQFF.

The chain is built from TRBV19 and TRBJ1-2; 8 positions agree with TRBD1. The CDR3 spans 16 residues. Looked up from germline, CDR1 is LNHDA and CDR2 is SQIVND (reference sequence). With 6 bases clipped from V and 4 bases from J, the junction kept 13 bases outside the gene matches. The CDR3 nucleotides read TGTGCCAGTAGGAGACAGGGGCGCCCCATGGGCTATGGCTACACCTTC. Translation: CASRRQGRPMGYGYTF.

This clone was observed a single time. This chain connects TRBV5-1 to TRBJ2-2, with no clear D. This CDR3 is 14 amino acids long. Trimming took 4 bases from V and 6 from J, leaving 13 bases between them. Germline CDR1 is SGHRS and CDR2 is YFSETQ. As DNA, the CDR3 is TGCGCCAGCAGCCCCGGGCCAAACCCCGGGGAGCTGTTTTTT. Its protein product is CASSPGPNPGELFF.

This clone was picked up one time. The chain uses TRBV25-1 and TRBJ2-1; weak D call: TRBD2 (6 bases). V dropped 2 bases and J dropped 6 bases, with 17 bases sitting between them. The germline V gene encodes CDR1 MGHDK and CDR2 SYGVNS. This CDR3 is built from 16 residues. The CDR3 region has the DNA TGTGCCAGCAGTGAACGGAGGGGCCTAACCCTCAATGAGCAGTTCTTC. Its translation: CASSERRGLTLNEQFF. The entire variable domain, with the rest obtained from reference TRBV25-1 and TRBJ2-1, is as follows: EADIYQTPRYLVIGTGKKITLECSQTMGHDKMYWYQQDPGMELHLIHYSYGVNSTEKGDLSSESTVSRIRTEHFPLTLESARPSHTSQYLCASSERRGLTLNEQFFGPGTRLTVL.

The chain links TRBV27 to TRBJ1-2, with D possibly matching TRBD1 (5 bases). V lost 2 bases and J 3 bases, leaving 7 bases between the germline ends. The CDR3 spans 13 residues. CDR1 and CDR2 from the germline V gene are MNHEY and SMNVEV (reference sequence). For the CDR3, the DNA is TGTGCCAGCAGTTTAGACAGACACTATGGCTACACCTTC. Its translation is CASSLDRHYGYTF.

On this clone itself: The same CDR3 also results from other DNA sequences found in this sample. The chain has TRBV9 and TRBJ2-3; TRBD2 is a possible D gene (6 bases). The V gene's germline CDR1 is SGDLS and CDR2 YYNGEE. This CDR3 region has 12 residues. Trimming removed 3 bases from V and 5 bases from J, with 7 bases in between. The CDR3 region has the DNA TGTGCCAGCAGCGGGGGAGGAGATACGCAGTATTTT. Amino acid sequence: CASSGGGDTQYF.